The 23 T cell receptor beta chains below were found in one sample sequenced in a study of cytomegalovirus exposure and HLA in healthy donors. Both 60 Vbeta primers and 13 Jbeta primers went into the PCR. Sequencing was performed with immunoSEQ multiplex PCR; in TCRdb, only in-frame clones are kept and a portion is missing. The sample shows about 150,000 clones, around 77% of them seen only once. Sequenced input: PBMCs. Receptors originate from a man aged 40-49 years in good health and CMV-seronegative.

This clone was seen a handful of times. This rearrangement joins TRBV2 to TRBJ2-3; 9 positions match TRBD2. Unmatched junction bases numbered 4, after V lost 2 bases and J lost 4 bases. The CDR3 covers 15 residues. The germline V gene encodes CDR1 SNHLY and CDR2 FYNNEI. CDR3 nucleotides: TGTGCCAGCAGTGAAAGCGGGAGGAGGGCAGATACGCAGTATTTT. Protein sequence: CASSESGRRADTQYF.

The chain couples TRBV27 to TRBJ2-1, with 9 bases aligning to TRBD2. The V segment lost 3 bases and the J segment 8 bases; nucleotides outside the gene matches: 8. CDR3 size: 15 residues. In germline, CDR1 is MNHEY, CDR2 SMNVEV (reference sequence). The CDR3, as DNA: TGTGCCAGCAGTTTCGGCGGGAGGGCGGCCGATGAGCAGTTCTTC. Translation: CASSFGGRAADEQFF.

The chain joins TRBV30 to TRBJ1-3, with TRBD1 matching over 8 bases. The J segment lost 1 base and the V segment lost 4 bases, leaving 6 bases of the junction unmatched. In germline, CDR1 is GTSNPN, CDR2 SVGIG (reference sequence). There are 15 residues in the CDR3. CDR3 amino acids: CAWTRQGRSGNTIYF. The DNA for the CDR3 is TGTGCCTGGACCAGACAGGGGAGGTCTGGAAACACCATATATTTT.

V is TRBV11-2 and J is TRBJ2-1; 14 bases fit TRBD2. The CDR3 is 16 amino acids. The ends lost 6 bases at V and 9 bases at J; junction bases unmatched: 10. CDR1 and CDR2 (germline): SGHAT, FQNNGV. Written as DNA, the CDR3 is TGTGCCAGCAGGTCCCCCGGGACTAGCGGGAGCAGTGAGCAGTTCTTC. Its protein product is CASRSPGTSGSSEQFF.

As DNA, the CDR3 is TGTGCCAGCAGTTTGCTAGTGAACTCGAACACTGAAGCTTTCTTT. This sequence encodes CASSLLVNSNTEAFF. The V gene is TRBV27, the J gene TRBJ1-1; D gene uncertain. The V end lost 3 bases, the J end lost 1 base, and 12 bases lay between the germline ends. CDR1 and CDR2 (germline): MNHEY, SMNVEV (reference sequence). CDR3 length: 15 amino acids.

The chain joins TRBV7-2 to TRBJ2-1, with 12 bases matching TRBD2. CDR1 and CDR2 from the germline V gene are SGHTA and FQGNSA. The junction had 6 bases not matched to a gene; V was cut back by 5 bases and J by 7 bases. The CDR3 has 15 amino acids. The CDR3 region is CASSGATSGRNEQFF. CDR3 sequence (DNA): TGTGCCAGCAGCGGTGCCACTAGCGGGAGGAATGAGCAGTTCTTC.

The chain is built from TRBV7-9 and TRBJ1-1; D remains ambiguous. The CDR3 totals 16 residues. The germline V gene has CDR1 SEHNR and CDR2 FQNEAQ (reference sequence). Trimming pared 2 bases from V and 0 bases from J, leaving 13 bases between. Here the CDR3 reads CASSLPSEFMNTEAFF. The CDR3 DNA sequence: TGTGCCAGCAGCTTACCCAGCGAGTTCATGAACACTGAAGCTTTCTTT.

J is TRBJ2-1 and V is TRBV2; 12 bases are a match to TRBD2. The CDR3 covers 15 residues. After removal of 4 bases from V and 5 bases from J, the junction contained 3 bases not matched to a gene. Germline CDR1 SNHLY, CDR2 FYNNEI. DNA of the CDR3: TGTGCCAGCAGTGTTAGACTAGCGGGAGACAATGAGCAGTTCTTC. This encodes CASSVRLAGDNEQFF.

This sequence joins TRBV25-1 and TRBJ1-1; D uncertain. The V gene lost 8 bases and the J gene lost 0 bases, with 13 bases spanning the gap. Germline CDR1 is MGHDK and CDR2 is SYGVNS. This CDR3 has 14 residues. CDR3 DNA sequence: TGTGCCAGCTCTCCAGCGGACTTGAACACTGAAGCTTTCTTT. This codes for CASSPADLNTEAFF.

The V call is TRBV10-1, the J call TRBJ1-1; D is ambiguous. Germline assignment: CDR1 WNHNN and CDR2 SYGVQD (reference sequence). The V end was cut by 3 bases, the J end by 6 bases, with 8 bases between. This CDR3 contains 12 residues. The CDR3 DNA sequence: TGCGCCAGCAGTGATTCGGGGTCTGAAGCTTTCTTT. It specifies CASSDSGSEAFF.

V and J are TRBV29-1 and TRBJ2-1; 7 bases map to TRBD1. The CDR3 is made up of 16 amino acids. V trimming: 6 bases; J trimming: 4 bases; junction bases outside the gene matches: 15. Germline V gene sequence: CDR1 SQVTM, CDR2 ANQGSEA. CDR3 coding DNA: TGCAGCGTGGTAGGGCCGAAGGACAGGCAGTACAATGAGCAGTTCTTC. This gives the protein CSVVGPKDRQYNEQFF.

In this sample, this clone turned up once. V usage is TRBV30 and J usage is TRBJ2-7, with no clear D. The CDR3 has 12 residues. V was cut by 3 bases and J by 3 bases, with 9 bases left in between. Germline CDR1 GTSNPN, CDR2 SVGIG (reference sequence). In DNA form, the CDR3 reads TGTGCCTGGAGCGCAGATGGCTACGAGCAGTACTTC. Its translation: CAWSADGYEQYF.

V gene TRBV23-1 combines with J gene TRBJ2-1; TRBD1 might be the D (5 bases). TRBV23-1 is an open reading frame, and its role is uncertain. The CDR3 runs to 14 residues. V was trimmed by 6 bases and J by 4 bases, leaving 13 bases between them. The DNA for the CDR3 is TGCGCCAGCAGCCCCATGACAGATTACAATGAGCAGTTCTTC. Translated: CASSPMTDYNEQFF.

The rearrangement uses TRBV10-3 and TRBJ1-4; 7 bases fit TRBD1. Trimming at V came to 6 bases and at J to 5 bases, leaving 6 bases not matched to a gene. The CDR3 has 14 amino acids. CDR1 is ENHRY and CDR2 is SYGVKD in the germline V gene. The CDR3 DNA follows: TGTGCCATCAGGGAGGGGGCCTTAAATGAAAAACTGTTTTTT. Amino acid sequence: CAIREGALNEKLFF.

V is TRBV5-8 and J is TRBJ1-4, with D maybe TRBD1 (6 bases). Germline assignment: CDR1 SGHTS and CDR2 YDEGEE. This CDR3 has 15 amino acids. V lost 1 base and J 7 bases, leaving 14 bases between the germline ends. The CDR3 sequence is CASSLIQGIAEKLFF. The CDR3 DNA reads as TGTGCCAGCAGCTTGATACAGGGAATAGCTGAAAAACTGTTTTTT.

The chain has TRBV5-1 and TRBJ2-7, with TRBD2 as a possible D gene (5 bases). CDR1 and CDR2 (germline): SGHRS, YFSETQ. This CDR3 is 15 amino acids long. Trimming stripped 2 bases from V and 5 bases from J, with 17 bases between. CDR3 loop: CASSLTVGGLDEQYF. The CDR3, as DNA: TGCGCCAGCAGCTTAACAGTTGGTGGACTCGACGAGCAGTACTTC.

To note about this clone: Compared with germline, one end of the junction differs, possibly owing to a read error. The V call is TRBV5-1, the J call TRBJ2-6; possible D gene TRBD1, 5 bases. The V gene's germline CDR1 is SGHRS and CDR2 YFSETQ. The CDR3 sequence is 15 residues long. The CDR3 loop is CASSLRDSGANGLTF. CDR3 in DNA: TGCGCCAGCAGCTTGCGTGACTCTGGGGCCAACGGCCTGACTTTC.

The chain combines TRBV4-1 with TRBJ2-7; 11 bases are shared with TRBD2. J gave up 0 bases and V 3 bases, and 7 bases lay outside the gene matches. The germline gives CDR1 MGHRA, CDR2 YSYEKL. CDR3 size: 17 residues. The CDR3 loop is CASSQDLAGGSSYEQYV. In DNA form, the CDR3 reads TGCGCCAGCAGCCAGGACCTAGCGGGAGGAAGCTCCTACGAGCAGTACGTC.

This chain links TRBV7-2 with TRBJ1-4; 8 nucleotides align to TRBD1. The CDR3 consists of 14 residues. J gave up 7 bases and V 1 base, and 2 bases lay outside the gene matches. Germline CDR1 reads SGHTA; CDR2 reads FQGNSA. The CDR3 nucleotides read TGTGCCAGCAGCTTAGACAGGGGGTCTGAAAAACTGTTTTTT. This translates into CASSLDRGSEKLFF.

The chain employs TRBV6-5 and TRBJ1-2; D is possibly TRBD1 (5 bases). V dropped 6 bases and J dropped 0 bases, with 11 bases sitting between them. This CDR3 region has 14 residues. The V gene's germline CDR1 is MNHEY and CDR2 SVGAGI. The CDR3 DNA is TGTGCCAGCAGGCGGGACGGGACTAACTATGGCTACACCTTC. It translates to CASRRDGTNYGYTF.

The chain employs TRBV14 and TRBJ2-5, with a tentative D call TRBD2 (5 bases). The CDR3 extends over 13 amino acids. Per the germline V gene, CDR1 is SGHDN and CDR2 is FVKESK. Deletions cut 7 bases from V and 0 bases from J, with 9 bases between. The CDR3: CASKGENQETQYF. The CDR3 region has the DNA TGTGCCAGCAAGGGAGAAAACCAAGAGACCCAGTACTTC.

This sequence joins TRBV5-1 and TRBJ2-7, with 7 nucleotides matching TRBD1. CDR1 is SGHRS, CDR2 YFSETQ, per germline. The ends lost 0 bases at V and 3 bases at J; junction bases unmatched: 9. The CDR3 spans 16 residues. CDR3 nucleotides: TGCGCCAGCAGCTTGGCAAGGGACAGCTCTTACTACGAGCAGTACTTC. This sequence encodes CASSLARDSSYYEQYF. Using reference TRBV5-1 and TRBJ2-7 for the parts outside the CDR3, the full variable domain is KAGVTQTPRYLIKTRGQQVTLSCSPISGHRSVSWYQQTPGQGLQFLFEYFSETQRNKGNFPGRFSGRQFSNSRSEMNVSTLELGDSALYLCASSLARDSSYYEQYFGPGTRLTVT.

This clone appeared once. The CDR3 bases are TGTGCCACCAGCAGAGCTAGTACCTATGAGCAGTTCTTC. Translating it yields CATSRASTYEQFF. The chain has TRBV15 and TRBJ2-1, with D hard to call. The CDR3 loop spans 13 amino acids. Germline V gene data show CDR1 as LNHNV and CDR2 as YYDKDF (reference sequence). V lost 1 base and J lost 8, with 9 bases in between.